This TCR beta chain came from a study of vaccination and CD4 T cells after COVID-19. General study results and limits: Spike mono-reactivity applied to 304 of 307 vaccine-specific clones detected in convalescent patients.

Only a few counts were recorded for this clonotype. As yet, its antigen is unknown. The CDR3 spans 16 residues. Trimming at V came to 2 bases and at J to 2 bases, leaving 8 bases not matched to a gene. Germline V lookup: CDR1 DFQATT, CDR2 SNEGSKA (reference sequence). TCRdb reprocessed the PCR reads via MiXCR and lists one record per CDR3 protein. The table includes 20,000 or so distinct CDR3 sequences, roughly 61% detected once. The specimen was CD4+ T cells from blood, collected before SARS-CoV-2 vaccination. The chain carries TRBV20-1 and TRBJ1-5, with 8 bases matching TRBD1. The sequence came from a human donor who had recovered from COVID-19. CDR3 in amino acids: CSARLETGVGNQPQHF. DNA of the CDR3: TGCAGTGCTAGACTCGAGACAGGGGTTGGCAATCAGCCCCAGCATTTT.